Following are 17 T cell receptor beta chains from one sample sequenced in a study of blood T cell repertoires in COVID-19. Sequencing was performed with immunoSEQ multiplex PCR; in TCRdb, only in-frame clones are kept and a portion is missing. The sample holds 250,000 or so clones, 70% to 90% seen once. The sequencing input was PBMCs or T cells enriched from blood (not recorded which). These receptors were taken from a woman aged 45-65 years who had been exposed to COVID-19.

This clone was seen just once. The chain recombines TRBV4-2 with TRBJ1-2; no reliable D call. With 4 bases removed from V and 1 base from J, the gap between germline ends came to 7 bases. Germline V CDR1 and CDR2: LGHNA, YNFKEQ. The CDR3 loop spans 13 amino acids. The CDR3 bases are TGTGCCAGCAGCCTCCGAGTTAACTATGGCTACACCTTC. Protein sequence: CASSLRVNYGYTF.

The chain links TRBV4-1 to TRBJ1-1, with D possibly TRBD1 on 6 matching bases. V was trimmed by 4 bases and J by 4 bases, leaving 16 bases between them. Germline loops: CDR1 MGHRA, CDR2 YSYEKL. The CDR3 is made up of 15 amino acids. The chain's CDR3 is CASSPMDSTTTEAFF. The CDR3 DNA reads as TGCGCCAGCAGCCCCATGGACAGTACTACCACTGAAGCTTTCTTT.

This clone turned up a few times. This chain uses TRBV3-1 (or the pseudogene TRBV3-2) with TRBJ1-2; maybe TRBD1 (5 bases). V gave up 4 bases and J gave up 2 bases, with 17 bases separating them. In germline, CDR1 is LGHDT, CDR2 YNNKEL (reference sequence). This CDR3 has 16 amino acids. The CDR3 DNA follows: TGTGCCAGCAGCCTCACCGGGGGGGTAGTGAACTATGGCTACACCTTC. Encoded protein: CASSLTGGVVNYGYTF.

This clone was observed a single time. This chain's CDR3 is CASSPPQISYNSPLHF. The DNA of the CDR3 is TGTGCCAGCAGCCCCCCCCAGATCTCCTATAATTCACCCCTCCACTTT. The gene calls are TRBV13 and TRBJ1-6; D not certain. V gave up 5 bases and J gave up 0 bases, with 11 bases separating them. Per the germline V gene, CDR1 is PRHDT and CDR2 is FYEKMQ (reference sequence). The CDR3 totals 16 residues.

V usage is TRBV9 and J usage is TRBJ2-1; D might be TRBD1 (7 bases). From germline, CDR1 is SGDLS and CDR2 YYNGEE. Trimming shortened V by 4 bases and J by 7 bases, and 15 bases separated the two germline ends. The CDR3 totals 14 residues. CDR3 in amino acids: CASSPGGGGNEQFF. The CDR3 DNA is TGTGCCAGCAGCCCCGGAGGGGGCGGGAATGAGCAGTTCTTC. Full variable domain (remainder filled in from reference TRBV9 and TRBJ2-1): DSGVTQTPKHLITATGQRVTLRCSPRSGDLSVYWYQQSLDQGLQFLIQYYNGEERAKGNILERFSAQQFPDLHSELNLSSLELGDSALYFCASSPGGGGNEQFFGPGTRLTVL.

This chain connects TRBV5-1 to TRBJ2-5, with 8 bases matching TRBD1. This CDR3 has 14 amino acids. V was clipped by 4 bases and J by 4 bases; unmatched bases: 6. CDR1 is SGHRS and CDR2 is YFSETQ in the germline V gene. CDR3 sequence (DNA): TGCGCCAGCAGCCGACAGGGGTTAGGAGAGACCCAGTACTTC. It yields the protein CASSRQGLGETQYF.

The chain employs TRBV18 and TRBJ1-1; 7 nucleotides line up with TRBD1. CDR1 KGHSH and CDR2 LQKENI come from the germline V gene. The CDR3 spans 16 residues. V shed 3 bases, J shed 2 bases, and the junction held 9 bases outside the gene matches. CDR3 residues: CASSPREQGYNTEAFF. The CDR3 coding sequence is TGTGCCAGCTCACCGAGAGAACAGGGGTATAACACTGAAGCTTTCTTT.

The CDR3 nucleotides read TGTGCCAGCAGTTTATTTCCGGACATCTATTCACCCCTCCACTTT. This translates into CASSLFPDIYSPLHF. This sequence joins TRBV27 and TRBJ1-6, with a weak D call TRBD1 (5 bases). CDR3 size: 15 residues. The germline CDR1 and CDR2 sequences are MNHEY and SMNVEV (reference sequence). V lost 1 base and J lost 8, with 12 bases in between.

The chain couples TRBV27 to TRBJ1-1; 7 bases map to TRBD1. V lost 5 bases to trimming and J lost 4 bases; unmatched junction nucleotides: 4. The CDR3 has 13 residues. Germline loops: CDR1 MNHEY, CDR2 SMNVEV (reference sequence). Written as DNA, the CDR3 is TGTGCCAGCAGTCGACAGGGAGGCACTGAAGCTTTCTTT. It specifies CASSRQGGTEAFF.

V gene TRBV5-1 combines with J gene TRBJ2-7; 14 bases are a match to TRBD2. The V gene's germline CDR1 is SGHRS and CDR2 YFSETQ. V was pared by 0 bases and J by 8 bases, with 7 bases of the junction left unmatched. The CDR3 contains 16 residues. CDR3 in DNA: TGCGCCAGCAGCTTGGGACTAGCGGGGGGGCAGAGCCAGCAGTACTTC. It specifies CASSLGLAGGQSQQYF.

The chain couples TRBV28 to TRBJ2-7; 7 bases are shared with TRBD1. Unmatched junction bases numbered 10, after V lost 5 bases and J lost 0 bases. The CDR3 loop spans 16 amino acids. The germline gives CDR1 MDHEN, CDR2 SYDVKM. The CDR3 spells CASSTRTGPSSYEQYF. In DNA form, the CDR3 reads TGTGCCAGCAGTACGAGGACAGGTCCTAGCTCCTACGAGCAGTACTTC.

The chain joins TRBV19 to TRBJ2-7; 8 nucleotides match TRBD1. The trim removed 5 bases at V and 6 bases at J, leaving 3 bases unmatched. CDR3 length equals 12 residues. Germline V lookup: CDR1 LNHDA, CDR2 SQIVND (reference sequence). As DNA, the CDR3 is TGTGCCAGTAGTCCAGGGGGCTCCGAGCAGTACTTC. Translated: CASSPGGSEQYF.

This chain connects TRBV11-3 to TRBJ2-1, with a weak D call TRBD2 (6 bases). V was cut by 1 base and J by 5 bases, with 9 bases left in between. The germline gives CDR1 SGHNT, CDR2 YENEEA. There are 14 residues in the CDR3. Written as DNA, the CDR3 is TGTGCCAGCAGCTTAGGGGCTAGCGACAATGAGCAGTTCTTC. Amino acids: CASSLGASDNEQFF.

The chain has TRBV5-1 and TRBJ2-1; D remains ambiguous. Germline CDR1 SGHRS, CDR2 YFSETQ. Trimming took 6 bases from V and 1 from J, leaving 5 bases between them. The CDR3 length is 12 residues. DNA for the CDR3: TGCGCCAGCATGCGATCCTACAATGAGCAGTTCTTC. Translating it yields CASMRSYNEQFF.

This rearrangement joins TRBV4-2 to TRBJ1-1, with a possible D match to TRBD1 (6 bases). CDR1 and CDR2 (germline): LGHNA, YNFKEQ. The V and J ends lost 0 bases and 1 base respectively, with 9 bases between them. The CDR3 has 15 amino acids. The CDR3 loop reads CASSQDWGRNTEAFF. The CDR3 DNA reads TGTGCCAGCAGCCAAGATTGGGGGCGGAACACTGAAGCTTTCTTT.

The rearrangement links TRBV5-1 to TRBJ2-6, with D hard to call. CDR1 and CDR2 (germline): SGHRS, YFSETQ. The CDR3 has 16 amino acids. The V end was cut by 0 bases, the J end by 0 bases, with 7 bases between. The CDR3 DNA is TGCGCCAGCAGCTTGGTTTTGAGCTCTGGGGCCAACGTCCTGACTTTC. Translated: CASSLVLSSGANVLTF.

This chain connects TRBV25-1 to TRBJ2-5, with D perhaps TRBD1 (7 bases). Per the germline V gene, CDR1 is MGHDK and CDR2 is SYGVNS. V lost 4 bases and J 5 bases, leaving 26 bases between the germline ends. The CDR3 runs 18 residues. CDR3 in amino acids: CASSGGERSDRVGETQYF. The CDR3 DNA sequence: TGTGCCAGCAGTGGGGGGGAGCGAAGCGACAGGGTAGGGGAGACCCAGTACTTC.